The 7 T cell receptor beta chains reported below all come from one sample, sequenced in a study of T cell responses to AZD1222 COVID-19 vaccine. This table comes from immunoSEQ multiplex PCR, and its TCRdb copy is limited to in-frame clones, with some not included. The sample carries about 83,000 clones, 86% recorded once. Here the sequenced sample was peripheral blood, taken on day 0 of AZD1222 vaccination. The receptor set was obtained from an adult in good health.

The chain carries TRBV6-5 and TRBJ1-3; no clear D gene. The CDR3 sequence is 13 residues long. Trimming pared 8 bases from V and 0 bases from J, leaving 8 bases between. Germline V CDR1 and CDR2: MNHEY, SVGAGI. CDR3 nucleotide sequence: TGTGCCAGCTGGCTCCACTCTGGAAACACCATATATTTT. Its translation: CASWLHSGNTIYF.

The V call is TRBV11-2, the J call TRBJ1-4, with TRBD1 identical over 7 bases. Germline lookup yields CDR1 SGHAT and CDR2 FQNNGV. With 4 bases clipped from V and 3 bases from J, the junction kept 8 bases outside the gene matches. The CDR3 contains 16 residues. The CDR3 DNA follows: TGTGCCAGCAGCTCACAGGGGACGGGGGCTAATGAAAAACTGTTTTTT. Translating it yields CASSSQGTGANEKLFF. The complete variable domain, with remaining parts taken from reference TRBV11-2 and TRBJ1-4, reads EAGVAQSPRYKIIEKRQSVAFWCNPISGHATLYWYQQILGQGPKLLIQFQNNGVVDDSQLPKDRFSAERLKGVDSTLKIQPAKLEDSAVYLCASSSQGTGANEKLFFGSGTQLSVL.

J is TRBJ1-5 and V is TRBV10-1, with 9 positions matching TRBD1. Germline loops: CDR1 WNHNN, CDR2 SYGVQD (reference sequence). Trimming at V came to 7 bases and at J to 0 bases, leaving 4 bases not matched to a gene. This CDR3 has 15 amino acids. This chain's CDR3 is CASTRDRDSNQPQHF. CDR3 coding DNA: TGCGCCAGCACCCGGGACAGGGATAGCAATCAGCCCCAGCATTTT.

The chain combines TRBV12-5 with TRBJ2-6; no clear D gene. The ends were cut back, 2 bases at V and 0 bases at J, with 2 bases in the middle. In germline, CDR1 is LGHNT, CDR2 FRNRAP. CDR3 size: 14 residues. Written as DNA, the CDR3 is TGTGCTAGTGGTTTGCTCTCTGGGGCCAACGTCCTGACTTTC. Translation gives CASGLLSGANVLTF.

This chain uses TRBV5-1 with TRBJ2-3, with TRBD2 matching 12 bases. Per the germline V gene, CDR1 is SGHRS and CDR2 is YFSETQ. V was clipped by 0 bases and J by 1 base; unmatched bases: 9. The CDR3 has 19 residues. The CDR3 sequence is CASSLGSSGGAGGTDTQYF. CDR3 DNA: TGCGCCAGCAGCTTGGGGTCTAGCGGGGGGGCCGGAGGCACAGATACGCAGTATTTT.

The chain uses TRBV6-5 and TRBJ1-1; D uncertain. Germline CDR1 MNHEY, CDR2 SVGAGI. This CDR3 has 15 amino acids. The ends were cut back, 0 bases at V and 4 bases at J, with 12 bases in the middle. The CDR3 nucleotides read TGTGCCAGCAGTTACTCGGAGTACGCCGGCACTGAAGCTTTCTTT. It encodes CASSYSEYAGTEAFF.

CDR3 sequence: CASSDVRGNTEAFF. The CDR3 DNA is TGTGCCAGCAGTGATGTTCGGGGGAACACTGAAGCTTTCTTT. The chain links TRBV2 to TRBJ1-1; D is unclear. CDR1 is SNHLY and CDR2 is FYNNEI in the germline V gene. CDR3 length: 14 residues. Trimming pared 3 bases from V and 1 base from J, leaving 9 bases between.